Listed below are T cell receptor beta chains from one sample, sequenced in a study of T cell responses to AZD1222 COVID-19 vaccine. Here immunoSEQ multiplex PCR was the method, and the copy in TCRdb shows in-frame clones only, minus some. This sample yields some 100,000 clones, of which approximately 87% are seen a single time; about 3.5% belongs to the top ten. The source material was peripheral blood, sampled on day 0 of AZD1222 vaccination. These receptors all stem from an adult in good health. Each CDR3 is given with its conserved first and last residue. D genes are given only for firm matches. Rows may omit the clone size; those that give it use once, few, many or a size class.

>-|TRBJ1-2|TRBV7-8|TRBD1
CASSLHSTGGSGGYTF
TGTGCCAGCAGCCTCCACTCGACAGGGGGCAGTGGTGGCTACACCTTC
>-|TRBJ1-1|TRBV6-5|TRBD1
CASEPGTGGITEAFF
TGTGCCAGCGAACCCGGGACAGGGGGTATAACTGAAGCTTTCTTT
>-|TRBJ1-5|TRBV28|-
CASGGGFNLQPQHF
TGTGCCAGCGGGGGGGGTTTCAATCTTCAGCCCCAGCATTTT
>-|TRBJ1-1|TRBV18|-
CASSDVGGNTEAFF
TGTGCCAGCTCCGACGTCGGGGGAAACACTGAAGCTTTCTTT
>-|TRBJ1-2|TRBV7-6|-
CASSLAPPGGPSGYTF
TGTGCCAGCAGCTTAGCCCCCCCCGGGGGCCCCAGTGGCTACACCTTC
>once|TRBJ1-5|TRBV7-6|TRBD1
CASRVTGGCNQPQHF
TGTGCCAGCAGAGTAACAGGGGGTTGCAATCAGCCCCAGCATTTT
>-|TRBJ1-2|TRBV28|TRBD1
CASRLGQGYGYTF
TGTGCCAGCAGACTGGGACAGGGGTATGGCTACACCTTC
>-|TRBJ1-5|TRBV19|-
CASNPGQYNQPQHF
TGTGCCAGTAACCCAGGACAGTACAATCAGCCCCAGCATTTT
>few|TRBJ2-2|TRBV6-5|TRBD1
CASSRDRGRTGELFF
TGTGCCAGCAGTCGGGACAGGGGACGGACCGGGGAGCTGTTTTTT
>-|TRBJ1-2|TRBV24-1|-
CATSREGYGYTF
TGTGCCACCAGCCGCGAGGGGTATGGCTACACCTTC
>-|TRBJ1-1|TRBV11-2|-
CASSPVSEAFF
TGTGCCAGCAGCCCCGTGAGTGAAGCTTTCTTT
>-|TRBJ2-1|TRBV7-2|-
CASSLGSWDSTGNEQFF
TGTGCCAGCAGCTTAGGAAGCTGGGACTCCACGGGGAATGAGCAGTTCTTC
>-|TRBJ1-2|TRBV2|-
CASSEFGQDYGYTF
TGTGCCAGCAGTGAGTTTGGGCAAGACTATGGCTACACCTTC
>-|TRBJ2-3|TRBV4-3|-
CASSQLRVDTQYF
TGCGCCAGCAGCCAACTTCGAGTGGATACGCAGTATTTT
>once|TRBJ2-2|TRBV11-3|-
CASSLGVNTGELFF
TGTGCCAGCAGCTTAGGAGTAAACACCGGGGAGCTGTTTTTT
>-|TRBJ1-2|TRBV21-1|-
CASSPIYQGPGGYTF
TGTGCCAGCAGCCCCATATATCAGGGCCCTGGAGGCTACACCTTC
>-|TRBJ1-6|TRBV7-9|-
CASSLARANSPLHF
TGTGCCAGCAGCTTAGCCAGGGCTAATTCACCCCTCCACTTT
>once|TRBJ1-2|TRBV19|TRBD1
CASSDSGQVVYGYTF
TGTGCCAGTAGCGACTCAGGACAGGTGGTTTATGGCTACACCTTC
>-|TRBJ1-2|TRBV7-8|TRBD1
CASSLPLGQGALGYTF
TGTGCCAGCAGCTTACCCCTCGGACAGGGGGCGCTTGGCTACACCTTC
>once|TRBJ2-1|TRBV7-2|-
CASNVSPGLYNEQFF
TGTGCCAGCAACGTTAGCCCGGGCCTCTACAATGAGCAGTTCTTC
>-|TRBJ2-7|TRBV9|-
CASIETTEQGALYKQYF
TGTGCCAGCATAGAGACCACTGAACAGGGTGCGTTGTATAAGCAGTACTTC
>-|TRBJ2-7|TRBV9|TRBD1
CASSGGQGSYEQYF
TGTGCCAGCAGCGGTGGACAGGGATCGTACGAGCAGTACTTC
>-|TRBJ1-2|TRBV5-4|-
CASSPQWGPDGYTF
TGTGCCAGCAGCCCTCAATGGGGCCCAGATGGCTACACCTTC
>-|TRBJ1-1|TRBV19|-
CASSIVLGGAEAFF
TGTGCCAGTAGTATAGTGTTGGGTGGCGCTGAAGCTTTCTTT
>-|TRBJ1-6|TRBV27|TRBD1
CASSSPGQGGSPLHF
TGTGCCAGCAGTTCACCGGGACAGGGAGGTTCACCCCTCCACTTT
>-|TRBJ1-2|TRBV7-2|-
CASSLGRSGNGYTF
TGTGCCAGCAGCTTAGGGCGGTCAGGGAATGGCTACACCTTC
>once|TRBJ1-5|TRBV5-6|-
CASSLRGASNQPQHF
TGTGCCAGCAGCTTGAGGGGCGCTAGCAATCAGCCCCAGCATTTT
>-|TRBJ2-2|TRBV2|-
CASSGGPANTGELFF
TGTGCCAGCAGTGGAGGGCCCGCGAACACCGGGGAGCTGTTTTTT
>-|TRBJ2-7|TRBV5-1|-
CASSAHTGNEQYF
TGCGCCAGCAGCGCGCATACGGGGAACGAGCAGTACTTC
>-|TRBJ2-4|TRBV4-1|-
CASSQETSEGAKNIQYF
TGCGCCAGCAGCCAAGAAACTTCGGAGGGAGCCAAAAACATTCAGTACTTC
>-|TRBJ1-5|TRBV19|-
CASREILGSNQPQHF
TGTGCCAGCCGGGAGATTCTAGGGAGCAATCAGCCCCAGCATTTT
>-|TRBJ1-3|TRBV28|-
CASSVGGLNTIYF
TGTGCCAGCAGTGTTGGGGGGCTAAACACCATATATTTT
>-|TRBJ2-7|TRBV7-2|-
CASSLGAGSYEQYF
TGTGCCAGCAGCTTAGGGGCTGGCTCCTACGAGCAGTACTTC
>-|TRBJ1-5|TRBV2|-
CASSDRDSVRPQHF
TGTGCCAGCAGTGACAGAGATTCGGTTAGGCCCCAGCATTTT
>-|TRBJ2-2|TRBV7-3|-
CASSLKPRSSLDTGELFF
TGTGCCAGCAGCTTAAAACCCCGTAGTAGCCTAGACACCGGGGAGCTGTTTTTT
>-|TRBJ1-3|TRBV7-2|TRBD1
CASSRTGFPASGNTIYF
TGTGCCAGCAGCCGGACAGGGTTTCCCGCCTCTGGAAACACCATATATTTT
>-|TRBJ1-2|TRBV28|-
CASSLYGKGYYGYTF
TGTGCCAGCAGTTTATATGGCAAGGGATACTATGGCTACACCTTC
>-|TRBJ1-3|TRBV9|-
CASSVGASSGNTIYF
TGTGCCAGCAGCGTGGGGGCGAGCTCTGGAAACACCATATATTTT
>-|TRBJ2-3|TRBV14|-
CASSQRGTDTQYF
TGTGCCAGCAGCCAGCGGGGCACAGATACGCAGTATTTT
>once|TRBJ2-1|TRBV2|TRBD2
CASNPLAGGPEQFF
TGTGCCAGCAACCCTTTAGCGGGGGGGCCTGAGCAGTTCTTC
>once|TRBJ1-6|TRBV7-2|TRBD1
CASSLGQGASHSPLHF
TGTGCCAGCAGCTTAGGTCAGGGGGCTTCGCATTCACCCCTCCACTTT
>-|TRBJ2-3|TRBV9|TRBD1
CASSTSVQGVRPQYF
TGTGCCAGCAGTACCTCGGTGCAGGGGGTCCGGCCGCAGTATTTT
>-|TRBJ2-7|TRBV6-5|TRBD1
CASKRTGTGGGQYF
TGTGCCAGCAAAAGAACAGGGACAGGGGGCGGGCAGTACTTC
>-|TRBJ2-5|TRBV6-2/TRBV6-3|-
CASSRTPVEETQYF
TGTGCCAGCAGTAGGACACCGGTGGAGGAGACCCAGTACTTC
>-|TRBJ1-2|TRBV18|-
CASSPEHYGYTF
TGTGCCAGCTCACCCGAACACTATGGCTACACCTTC
>-|TRBJ1-1|TRBV5-1|-
CASSLVPAGSSNTEAFF
TGCGCCAGCAGCTTGGTTCCCGCAGGGAGCTCAAACACTGAAGCTTTCTTT
>-|TRBJ1-4|TRBV5-1|-
CASSLARGSGEKLFF
TGCGCCAGCAGCTTGGCGAGGGGGTCTGGTGAAAAACTGTTTTTT
>-|TRBJ2-2|TRBV4-2|-
CASSPLDYNTGELFF
TGTGCCAGCAGCCCCCTCGACTACAACACCGGGGAGCTGTTTTTT
>-|TRBJ2-1|TRBV7-2|-
CASSRSYEQFF
TGTGCCAGCAGCCGCAGCTATGAGCAGTTCTTC